A single sample is the source of the 8 T cell receptor beta chains below, sequenced in a study of identifying expanded T cells in peripheral blood. The protocol was immunoSEQ multiplex PCR, while the TCRdb copy is restricted to in-frame clones and leaves out a portion. The sample consists of more than 85,000 clones, around 90% of them appearing once. The material sequenced was blood. The receptors shown here come from a person between 18 and 69 years old in good health.

This clone was counted once. V gene TRBV11-3 combines with J gene TRBJ2-7; no definite D call. The CDR3 totals 13 residues. CDR1 is SGHNT, CDR2 YENEEA, per germline. With 2 bases removed from V and 1 base from J, the gap between germline ends came to 6 bases. Here the CDR3 reads CASSLPPSYEQYF. DNA for the CDR3: TGTGCCAGCAGCTTACCCCCTTCCTACGAGCAGTACTTC.

The chain uses TRBV7-2 and TRBJ1-1, with D possibly TRBD1 on 6 matching bases. Germline values: CDR1 SGHTA, CDR2 FQGNSA. The CDR3 totals 15 residues. Trimming took 2 bases from V and 6 from J, leaving 16 bases between them. The CDR3 loop is CASSLTGSHGPEAFF. In nucleotides, the CDR3 is TGTGCCAGCAGCTTAACAGGGAGTCACGGTCCTGAAGCTTTCTTT. The entire variable domain, with the rest obtained from reference TRBV7-2 and TRBJ1-1, is as follows: GAGVSQSPSNKVTEKGKDVELRCDPISGHTALYWYRQSLGQGLEFLIYFQGNSAPDKSGLPSDRFSAERTGGSVSTLTIQRTQQEDSAVYLCASSLTGSHGPEAFFGQGTRLTVV.

This chain joins TRBV29-1 and TRBJ2-7; 10 nucleotides align to TRBD2. The V and J ends lost 7 bases and 6 bases, in that order; junction bases with no gene match: 9. This CDR3 is 13 amino acids long. Germline V lookup: CDR1 SQVTM, CDR2 ANQGSEA. CDR3 sequence: CSARLAGLGEQYF. In nucleotides, the CDR3 is TGCAGCGCCCGACTAGCGGGCCTCGGCGAGCAGTACTTC.

The chain combines TRBV2 with TRBJ1-5; D is undetermined. The V gene's germline CDR1 is SNHLY and CDR2 FYNNEI. This CDR3 region has 15 residues. The V end lost 4 bases, the J end lost 0 bases, and 10 bases lay between the germline ends. The DNA of the CDR3 is TGTGCCAGCAGTGGGTCGGGCTATAGCAATCAGCCCCAGCATTTT. Amino acid sequence: CASSGSGYSNQPQHF. Looking up the rest from reference TRBV2 and TRBJ1-5 gives the full variable domain: EPEVTQTPSHQVTQMGQEVILRCVPISNHLYFYWYRQILGQKVEFLVSFYNNEISEKSEIFDDQFSVERPDGSNFTLKIRSTKLEDSAMYFCASSGSGYSNQPQHFGDGTRLSIL.

The chain carries TRBV4-1 and TRBJ1-2; no firm D call. The V and J ends lost 1 base and 7 bases respectively, with 10 bases between them. Germline V gives CDR1 MGHRA, CDR2 YSYEKL. This CDR3 spans 13 amino acids. The CDR3 region has the DNA TGCGCCAGCAGCCAAGTGAACGGCCGTGGCTACACCTTC. It is translated as CASSQVNGRGYTF.

V and J are TRBV7-8 and TRBJ2-1; 7 bases align to TRBD2. CDR1 and CDR2 from the germline V gene are SGHVS and FQNEAQ. V trimming: 5 bases; J trimming: 2 bases; junction bases outside the gene matches: 15. The CDR3 sequence is 18 residues long. The CDR3 coding sequence is TGTGCCAGCAGCGCTCGGACCTGGGGGGGAAGGACCTACAATGAGCAGTTCTTC. It encodes CASSARTWGGRTYNEQFF.

The chain couples TRBV28 to TRBJ1-4; possible D gene TRBD1, 6 bases. The V end lost 5 bases, the J end lost 0 bases, and 16 bases lay between the germline ends. This CDR3 has 17 residues. CDR1 is MDHEN and CDR2 is SYDVKM in the germline V gene. The CDR3 protein is CASSQQGRGTTNEKLFF. The CDR3 region has the DNA TGTGCCAGCAGTCAACAGGGTAGGGGCACAACTAATGAAAAACTGTTTTTT. Variable domain in full (rest from reference TRBV28 and TRBJ1-4): DVKVTQSSRYLVKRTGEKVFLECVQDMDHENMFWYRQDPGLGLRLIYFSYDVKMKEKGDIPEGYSVSREKKERFSLILESASTNQTSMYLCASSQQGRGTTNEKLFFGSGTQLSVL.

The rearrangement links TRBV29-1 to TRBJ2-4, with D tentatively TRBD1 (5 bases). CDR1 and CDR2 from the germline V gene are SQVTM and ANQGSEA. V lost 7 bases, J lost 2 bases, and 18 bases lay in between. The CDR3 runs 15 residues. Here the CDR3 DNA reads TGCAGCGCCAGAACTGCACAGGTCTCCAAAAACATTCAGTACTTC. Translating gives CSARTAQVSKNIQYF.